Here is one TCR beta chain with its context. No antigen is known for it. The source of the sample is a study of T cell responses to AZD1222 COVID-19 vaccine. Using immunoSEQ multiplex PCR, the repertoire was profiled, and TCRdb retains in-frame clones only, with some absent. This sample carries 65,000 to 80,000 clones, more than 75% of them seen once, and the ten largest clones take 4% to 5%. The germline gives CDR1 SGHVS, CDR2 FQNEAQ. The CDR3 contains 13 residues. The V end was cut by 3 bases, the J end by 1 base, with 6 bases between. The study's findings and limits: Only a handful of individuals given AZD1222 were seropositive at baseline. Elevations in Spike-specific TCR breadth and depth followed administration of two AZD1222 doses.

The clonotype was recovered from an adult who received the MenACWY meningococcal vaccine as a control. This chain joins TRBV7-8 and TRBJ1-1; D unresolved. Sequences were derived from peripheral blood, sampled 28 days after the second dose of the MenACWY control vaccine. This CDR3 is CASSFKRNTEAFF. DNA for the CDR3: TGTGCCAGCAGCTTTAAGAGGAACACTGAAGCTTTCTTT.